This is a list of T cell receptor beta chains from one sample in a study of cytotoxic CD8 clonotypes in ibrutinib-treated CLL. The assay was immunoSEQ multiplex PCR, and TCRdb's table has in-frame clones only and misses some. The sample carries about 28,000 clones, less than 75% recorded once. The sample in question was PBMCs, obtained before ibrutinib treatment. All receptors come from a human donor with chronic lymphocytic leukemia. Both conserved end residues are part of each CDR3. The order of the fields is D gene, V gene, clone size, J gene, CDR3 DNA, CDR3 protein. The D gene is left open where the match is weak. Clone size, where shown, is once, few, many, or a class for clones that have expanded.

TRBD1	TRBV18	-	TRBJ1-1	TGTGCCAGCTCGCGGACAGGGCGGACTGAAGCTTTCTTT	CASSRTGRTEAFF
-	TRBV27	few	TRBJ2-7	TGTGCCAGCTCCGGGCAGGGTGGCCCCTACGAGCAGTACTTC	CASSGQGGPYEQYF
-	TRBV27	-	TRBJ1-5	TGTGCCAGCAGTCCTTCCAACAATCAGCCCCAGCATTTT	CASSPSNNQPQHF
TRBD1	TRBV9	-	TRBJ1-6	TGTGCCAGCAGCGTAGATGATGGGCGGAGGGGGCTCAAAAATTCACCCCTCCACTTT	CASSVDDGRRGLKNSPLHF
-	TRBV14	few	TRBJ2-1	TGTGCCAGCAGTCCAGGGCTTGAGCAGTTCTTC	CASSPGLEQFF
TRBD1	TRBV7-3	-	TRBJ2-1	TGTGCCAGCAGCTTAACGGGGACAGGGTTCAATGAGCAGTTCTTC	CASSLTGTGFNEQFF
-	TRBV4-3	-	TRBJ2-2	TGCGCCAGCAGCCAAGGTCGTGACACGTTGTGGACCGGGGAGCTGTTTTTT	CASSQGRDTLWTGELFF
-	TRBV7-9	few	TRBJ2-2	TGTGCCAGCAGTAACCCGGGACCCCAGAACACCGGGGAGCTGTTTTTT	CASSNPGPQNTGELFF
TRBD1	TRBV6-5	-	TRBJ1-4	TGTGCCAGCCAGGGGGATGAAAAACTGTTTTTT	CASQGDEKLFF
TRBD1	TRBV28	-	TRBJ2-7	TGTGCCAGCAGTCCCCGGGACAGGGCTTGGCAGTACTTC	CASSPRDRAWQYF
TRBD1	TRBV7-8	-	TRBJ1-1	TGTGCCAGCAGCAAAGGGGGCGGGGGCACTGAAGCTTTCTTT	CASSKGGGGTEAFF
-	TRBV7-2	-	TRBJ2-7	TGTGCCAGCAGTTCCCTGGGACGGGGACTCTTCGAGCAGTACTTC	CASSSLGRGLFEQYF
-	TRBV10-3	medium-sized	TRBJ1-2	TGTGCCATCAGTGAGTCACGGGTTGAGTATGGCTACACCTTC	CAISESRVEYGYTF
TRBD2	TRBV7-2	-	TRBJ2-7	TGTGCCAGCAGCTTATCGCGGGGGGGCGCAGTTACCTACGAGCAGTACTTC	CASSLSRGGAVTYEQYF
-	TRBV6-1	-	TRBJ1-2	TGTGCCAGCAGTGAGACAGGTCTGTCTGGCTACACCTTC	CASSETGLSGYTF
-	TRBV6-5	-	TRBJ1-4	TGTGCCAGCAGTTACTCGATGGTCCCGAGGAGTGAAAAACTGTTTTTT	CASSYSMVPRSEKLFF
-	TRBV19	-	TRBJ1-2	TGTGCCAGTACAAGGGACACTGGAACGTATGGCTACACCTTC	CASTRDTGTYGYTF
TRBD1	TRBV19	-	TRBJ2-2	TGTGCCAGTAGTACGTACACCTACAGGGGGCGCTTTCCCGGGGAGCTGTTTTTT	CASSTYTYRGRFPGELFF
-	TRBV10-3	-	TRBJ1-6	TGTGCCATCAGTCCAGGGGCCTTTAATTCACCCCTCCACTTT	CAISPGAFNSPLHF
TRBD1	TRBV5-1	-	TRBJ1-1	TGCGCCAGCAGCCGGAACCCGGACAGGGGGACTGAAGCTTTCTTT	CASSRNPDRGTEAFF
-	TRBV4-3	-	TRBJ1-3	TGCGCCAGCAGCCAAGATCATTTGGGAGCTGGAAACACCATATATTTT	CASSQDHLGAGNTIYF
TRBD1	TRBV19	-	TRBJ1-2	TGTGCCAGTAGTAAGGACAGGTTTCGGGGCTACACCTTC	CASSKDRFRGYTF
TRBD1	TRBV19	-	TRBJ1-1	TGTGCCACCCAAGTCGGACAGGGGAACACTGAAGCTTTCTTT	CATQVGQGNTEAFF
-	TRBV29-1	few	TRBJ2-1	TGCAGCGTTGGTACTGAGAAGGTCGATGAGCAGTTCTTC	CSVGTEKVDEQFF
-	TRBV4-1	-	TRBJ2-5	TGCGCCAGCCACGCCGGGGAGACCCAGTACTTC	CASHAGETQYF
-	TRBV15	-	TRBJ1-5	TGTGCCACCAGCAGCCCTAACTATAGCAATCAGCCCCAGCATTTT	CATSSPNYSNQPQHF
TRBD2	TRBV6-5	-	TRBJ2-3	TGTGCCAGCAGTTACTCGAGGGCGGGAGGGTTAGATACGCAGTATTTT	CASSYSRAGGLDTQYF
TRBD1	TRBV28	-	TRBJ1-4	TGTGCCAGCAGTGCCCCGGGACAGGGGAATGAAAAACTGTTTTTT	CASSAPGQGNEKLFF
-	TRBV12-5	medium-sized	TRBJ2-5	TGTGCTAGTGCCGGCTCTGAGACCCAGTACTTC	CASAGSETQYF
-	TRBV7-6	-	TRBJ1-1	TGTGCCAGCAGCTTAGCCCCGGGTGAGGGCTCTGAAGCTTTCTTT	CASSLAPGEGSEAFF
TRBD1	TRBV14	-	TRBJ2-5	TGTGCCAGCAGCCAAGGGACAGGGTATGTTCAAGAGACCCAGTACTTC	CASSQGTGYVQETQYF
-	TRBV6-1	few	TRBJ1-1	TGTGCCAGCAGTGAAAACAGAGCCCAGAACACTGAAGCTTTCTTT	CASSENRAQNTEAFF
-	TRBV18	-	TRBJ2-3	TGTGCCAGCTCACCACCGGACTCCCTTGGGGGGACGCAGTATTTT	CASSPPDSLGGTQYF
-	TRBV5-1	-	TRBJ2-2	TGCGCCAGCAGCTCTGCGACAGGGAACACCGGGGAGCTGTTTTTT	CASSSATGNTGELFF
TRBD2	TRBV4-1	-	TRBJ2-5	TGCGCCAGCAGCCAAGTCGGAAGCGGGGGGGCGTGGGAGACCCAGTACTTC	CASSQVGSGGAWETQYF
TRBD2	TRBV6-5	few	TRBJ2-5	TGTGCCAGCAGGTGGAGCGGGGACCCCCAAGAGACCCAGTACTTC	CASRWSGDPQETQYF
-	TRBV28	-	TRBJ1-3	TGTGCCAGCATTGGGTTTGTGGGGGGCGGGAGAAACACCATATATTTT	CASIGFVGGGRNTIYF
-	TRBV28	-	TRBJ1-2	TGTGCCAGCAGTTTAACAGCCTCCGGGGAGCTCCCCTTGTCCGGTGTCACCTTC	CASSLTASGELPLSGVTF
-	TRBV19	medium-sized	TRBJ1-1	TGTGCCAGTAGTTCTTGGACACCCACTGAAGCTTTCTTT	CASSSWTPTEAFF
-	TRBV6-5	-	TRBJ2-7	TGTGCCAGCAGAAACAGACCACACCCCTCCTACGAGCAGTACTTC	CASRNRPHPSYEQYF
TRBD2	TRBV7-2	-	TRBJ2-3	TGTGCCAGCAGCTCGAAGACTAGCGGGGGCGCAGATACGCAGTATTTT	CASSSKTSGGADTQYF
-	TRBV5-5	-	TRBJ1-3	TGTGCCAGCAGCTTTAGAACTGGAAACACCATATATTTT	CASSFRTGNTIYF
-	TRBV10-2	-	TRBJ2-3	TGCGCCAGCAGTGAGTCTGTATGGCGACAGGACCATACGCAGTATTTT	CASSESVWRQDHTQYF
TRBD1	TRBV5-4	few	TRBJ1-2	TGTGCCAGCAGCGGGACAGGGGGCGCTTATGGCTACACCTTC	CASSGTGGAYGYTF
-	TRBV5-1	-	TRBJ2-7	TGCGCCAGCAGAGTAGGGAACCCGAGCAGCTCCTACGAGCAGTACTTC	CASRVGNPSSSYEQYF
TRBD1	TRBV5-1	-	TRBJ2-1	TGCGCCAGCAGCTTGGTTGCAGGGGGTAATAATGAGCAGTTCTTC	CASSLVAGGNNEQFF
TRBD1	TRBV15	-	TRBJ1-3	TGTGCCACCAGCAGGACAGGGCCGGCTGGAAACACCATATATTTT	CATSRTGPAGNTIYF
TRBD1	TRBV2	-	TRBJ2-3	TGTGCCAGCTGCCCTCCACCCCGGGACAGGAGGACAGATACGCAGTATTTT	CASCPPPRDRRTDTQYF
-	TRBV5-1	-	TRBJ2-7	TGCGCCAGCAGCCTTCAGGGATCCTACGAGCAGTACTTC	CASSLQGSYEQYF
TRBD2	TRBV7-6	-	TRBJ2-3	TGTGCCAGCAGCTTACTAGCGGGGAGACTCACAGATACGCAGTATTTT	CASSLLAGRLTDTQYF
-	TRBV18	-	TRBJ1-5	TGTGCCAGCTCATCAACCGGGACCCAAACTGGTCAGCCCCAGCATTTT	CASSSTGTQTGQPQHF
TRBD2	TRBV2	-	TRBJ2-7	TGTGCCAGCAGGAGACTAGCGGGGGGCACCGAGCAGTACTTC	CASRRLAGGTEQYF
TRBD2	TRBV27	-	TRBJ2-7	TGTGCCAGCAGTTTAGGAGCGGGAGCGGCATACGAGCAGTACTTC	CASSLGAGAAYEQYF
TRBD1	TRBV20-1	few	TRBJ2-1	TGCAGTGCTAGTCCGGGACAGGGTGGGTTCTTC	CSASPGQGGFF
-	TRBV21-1	few	TRBJ2-7	TGTGCCAGCAGCAAAGGAAGTAGCGGGAGGACCCTCGCCTACGAGCAGTACTTC	CASSKGSSGRTLAYEQYF
-	TRBV5-1	-	TRBJ2-6	TGCGCCAGCAGCTTGCGAGGGCCTGGGGCCAACGTCCTGACTTTC	CASSLRGPGANVLTF
TRBD1	TRBV7-9	few	TRBJ2-3	TGTGCCAGCAGCCTCTGGACAGGGTCAACTATCACAGATACGCAGTATTTT	CASSLWTGSTITDTQYF
TRBD1	TRBV11-2	-	TRBJ2-5	TGTGCCAGCAGCTTAGGCCCTGGGGACAGCGAGACCCAGTACTTC	CASSLGPGDSETQYF
TRBD2	TRBV7-3	once	TRBJ2-2	TGTGCCAGCAGCCCCCGCCCGGGCGGGAGTACCGGGGAGCTGTTTTTT	CASSPRPGGSTGELFF
TRBD1	TRBV7-6	-	TRBJ1-3	TGTGCCAGCAGCTTAGCGGAGGGGGCGCGTGGAAACACCATATATTTT	CASSLAEGARGNTIYF